This entry features one T cell receptor (beta chain) sequence. The antigen is unknown. The data were taken from a study of T cell repertoires in cytomegalovirus infection. In the study overall: CMV epitopes used comprised recently identified HLA-C-restricted ones and well-studied HLA-B-restricted ones.

The CDR3 length is 15 residues. CDR1 and CDR2 from the germline V gene are SGDLS and YYNGEE. V lost 3 bases, J lost 4 bases, and 8 bases stayed unmatched. Study-wide findings and caveats: Frequencies of public TCR beta families were cumulated, and this identified carriers of CMV plus the relevant HLA. The response measured ex vivo was dominated by TCR beta clonotypes (HLA-C-restricted and CMV-specific).

Via MiXCR, TCRdb re-called the reads, giving one row per CDR3 protein. The sample holds about 110,000 distinct CDR3 sequences, more than 30% seen once. The clonotype originates from a human donor in good health (CMV status not recorded). Some clones in this sample may be carry-over from other donors' samples. This chain links TRBV9 with TRBJ2-3; 7 bases fit TRBD2. The sequenced sample was CD8+ T cells from cultured PBMCs, obtained from culture after CMV antigen stimulation. The DNA of the CDR3 is TGTGCCAGCAGCGAGAGCGGGGTGGCGGCAGATACGCAGTATTTT. Its protein product is CASSESGVAADTQYF.